The T cell receptor (beta chain) described here comes from a study of blood T cell repertoires in COVID-19. Study-level information: The samples span acute and convalescent COVID-19 from the United States, Italy and Spain.

The CDR3 totals 19 residues. Per the germline V gene, CDR1 is SGHTS and CDR2 is YDEGEE. V gave up 0 bases and J gave up 0 bases; unmatched junction bases: 8. TCRdb keeps only in-frame clones here, not all; method: immunoSEQ multiplex PCR. This sample has around 280,000 clones, with around 88% found just once. Recovery meant two consecutive negative NP/OP PCR tests, professional clearance, or resolved symptoms. This TCR was recovered from a middle-aged woman who had recovered from COVID-19. Sequenced material: PBMCs or T cells enriched from blood (not recorded which). The rearrangement uses TRBV5-8 and TRBJ2-1; 11 bases agree with TRBD2. The CDR3 bases are TGTGCCAGCAGCTTGGGTAGCGGGAGGGCCTTGGGCTCCTACAATGAGCAGTTCTTC. This sequence encodes CASSLGSGRALGSYNEQFF.